Each of the 27 T cell receptor beta chains below was sequenced from the same sample in a study of blood T cell repertoires in COVID-19. Libraries were prepared by immunoSEQ multiplex PCR; TCRdb keeps only in-frame clonotypes and omits some of them. Among around 200,000 clones, around 87% were seen once, and the ten largest hold roughly 2.6%. Source material: peripheral blood. These receptors were taken from a man aged 35 to 55 with active or convalescent COVID-19.

This sequence joins TRBV2 and TRBJ2-7; D call uncertain. Trimming cost V 1 base and J 2 bases, with 12 bases left between them. The germline V gene has CDR1 SNHLY and CDR2 FYNNEI. The CDR3 is 15 amino acids. The CDR3, as DNA: TGTGCCAGCAGTGAAGGGGCACAGTTTACCTACGAGCAGTACTTC. It yields the protein CASSEGAQFTYEQYF.

This sequence joins TRBV6-5 and TRBJ2-1, with TRBD2 as a possible D gene (5 bases). The CDR3 is 14 residues long. Germline CDR1 MNHEY, CDR2 SVGAGI. Trimming took off 4 bases at V and 9 bases at J, with 16 bases between the two ends. DNA for the CDR3: TGTGCCAGCAGTTCTAATTCACTAGATACTGAGCAGTTCTTC. Translating gives CASSSNSLDTEQFF.

In DNA, the CDR3 is TGTGCCATCAGTGAGGGGACTAGCGGGGGCCAGCAGTTCTTC. Translating gives CAISEGTSGGQQFF. The chain carries TRBV10-3 and TRBJ2-1; 14 bases agree with TRBD2. CDR3 size: 14 residues. Unmatched junction bases numbered 2, after V lost 2 bases and J lost 11 bases. Germline CDR1 and CDR2: ENHRY and SYGVKD.

This chain connects TRBV7-2 to TRBJ2-1; D is uncertain. The germline gives CDR1 SGHTA, CDR2 FQGNSA. Trimming pared 5 bases from V and 10 bases from J, leaving 15 bases between. This CDR3 is 13 amino acids long. CDR3 DNA sequence: TGTGCCAGCAGCCCCCCCGGGTCGGAGGAGCAGTTCTTC. It is translated as CASSPPGSEEQFF.

The CDR3 DNA follows: TGTGCCAGCAGCTCCGGGACAGGGAACACCGGGGAGCTGTTTTTT. Protein: CASSSGTGNTGELFF. The chain employs TRBV11-2 and TRBJ2-2; 8 bases agree with TRBD1. The CDR3 extends over 15 amino acids. Germline V gene sequence: CDR1 SGHAT, CDR2 FQNNGV. The V segment lost 4 bases and the J segment 1 base; nucleotides outside the gene matches: 2. Complete variable domain (other parts from reference TRBV11-2 and TRBJ2-2): EAGVAQSPRYKIIEKRQSVAFWCNPISGHATLYWYQQILGQGPKLLIQFQNNGVVDDSQLPKDRFSAERLKGVDSTLKIQPAKLEDSAVYLCASSSGTGNTGELFFGEGSRLTVL.

This clone has a handful of counts. The chain recombines TRBV28 with TRBJ1-2, with 8 bases identical to TRBD1. Per the germline V gene, CDR1 is MDHEN and CDR2 is SYDVKM. With V trimmed by 5 bases and J by 4 bases, 12 bases remained unmatched. The length of the CDR3 is 16 residues. The CDR3 reads CASSPRGQGVGYGYTF. The CDR3 DNA is TGTGCCAGCAGTCCCAGAGGACAGGGTGTAGGCTATGGCTACACCTTC.

This sequence joins TRBV19 and TRBJ2-5; D is unresolved. The CDR3 loop spans 13 amino acids. Germline V gene data show CDR1 as LNHDA and CDR2 as SQIVND (reference sequence). V lost 5 bases and J 2 bases, leaving 9 bases between the germline ends. The CDR3 DNA reads as TGTGCCAGTAGTCGACAAACTCAAGAGACCCAGTACTTC. It yields the protein CASSRQTQETQYF.

V and J are TRBV7-2 and TRBJ2-3, with 9 bases aligning to TRBD2. Germline CDR1 reads SGHTA; CDR2 reads FQGNSA. The CDR3 has 18 amino acids. V shed 0 bases and J 2 bases; nucleotides not matched to a gene: 9. Here the CDR3 DNA reads TGTGCCAGCAGCTTAGCAGGCCAGCGGGGGGCCTACACAGATACGCAGTATTTT. Residues: CASSLAGQRGAYTDTQYF.

The CDR3 bases are TGTGCCAGCAGCTCGACCCTGGACAGGAGCTCTGGGGCCAACGTCCTGACTTTC. Protein sequence: CASSSTLDRSSGANVLTF. J is TRBJ2-6 and V is TRBV13; 7 bases fit TRBD1. After removal of 4 bases from V and 0 bases from J, the junction contained 9 bases not matched to a gene. CDR1 PRHDT and CDR2 FYEKMQ come from the germline V gene (reference sequence). The CDR3 is 18 amino acids.

The chain employs TRBV11-2 and TRBJ1-5, with 8 bases identical to TRBD1. Trimming removed 8 bases from V and 4 bases from J; junction bases left unmatched: 4. This CDR3 region has 13 residues. CDR1 SGHAT and CDR2 FQNNGV come from the germline V gene. The CDR3 spells CASQGQANQPQHF. CDR3 coding DNA: TGTGCCAGCCAGGGACAGGCAAATCAGCCCCAGCATTTT.

The CDR3 sequence is CASSRDGTLFNYGYTF. The CDR3 region has the DNA TGTGCCAGCAGCCGTGACGGGACACTCTTTAACTATGGCTACACCTTC. The chain uses TRBV7-9 and TRBJ1-2, with a weak D call TRBD1 (6 bases). This CDR3 comprises 16 residues. Germline V gene data show CDR1 as SEHNR and CDR2 as FQNEAQ (reference sequence). The ends were cut back, 5 bases at V and 1 base at J, with 17 bases in the middle. The entire variable domain, with the rest obtained from reference TRBV7-9 and TRBJ1-2, is as follows: DTGVSQNPRHKITKRGQNVTFRCDPISEHNRLYWYRQTLGQGPEFLTYFQNEAQLEKSRLLSDRFSAERPKGSFSTLEIQRTEQGDSAMYLCASSRDGTLFNYGYTFGSGTRLTVV.

This clone was recorded a few times. The chain joins TRBV5-1 to TRBJ1-1; D uncertain. Germline CDR1 SGHRS, CDR2 YFSETQ. CDR3 length: 14 residues. V was shortened by 4 bases and J by 4 bases, with 14 bases between the two germline ends. CDR3 sequence (DNA): TGCGCCAGCAGCCTATCCCCCGGGATCACTGAAGCTTTCTTT. It specifies CASSLSPGITEAFF.

This clone was observed a single time. J is TRBJ1-2 and V is TRBV19, with a weak D call TRBD1 (5 bases). The CDR3 is made up of 17 amino acids. Deletions cut 2 bases from V and 4 bases from J, with 20 bases between. CDR1 LNHDA and CDR2 SQIVND come from the germline V gene (reference sequence). The CDR3: CASSIKSQGPQGYGYTF. CDR3 sequence (DNA): TGTGCCAGTAGTATAAAAAGCCAGGGCCCGCAAGGCTATGGCTACACCTTC.

The chain has TRBV9 and TRBJ1-5; 10 positions agree with TRBD1. CDR1 SGDLS and CDR2 YYNGEE come from the germline V gene. J was trimmed by 5 bases and V by 4 bases; bases with no gene match: 3. The CDR3 consists of 14 residues. CDR3 in amino acids: CASSLGTGDQPQHF. The DNA of the CDR3 is TGTGCCAGCAGCCTTGGGACAGGGGATCAGCCCCAGCATTTT.

This clone occurred once. The chain joins TRBV5-6 to TRBJ1-5; D remains unclear. V gave up 0 bases and J gave up 5 bases, with 12 bases separating them. CDR1 is SGHDT and CDR2 is YYEEEE in the germline V gene. The CDR3 totals 15 residues. CDR3: CASSLGWQVDQPQHF. The CDR3 DNA follows: TGTGCCAGCAGCTTGGGTTGGCAGGTAGATCAGCCCCAGCATTTT. Full variable domain (remainder filled in from reference TRBV5-6 and TRBJ1-5): DAGVTQSPTHLIKTRGQQVTLRCSPKSGHDTVSWYQQALGQGPQFIFQYYEEEERQRGNFPDRFSGHQFPNYSSELNVNALLLGDSALYLCASSLGWQVDQPQHFGDGTRLSIL.

The chain employs TRBV5-1 and TRBJ1-2; 12 bases match TRBD1. There are 15 residues in the CDR3. The ends lost 2 bases at V and 6 bases at J; junction bases unmatched: 5. Germline lookup yields CDR1 SGHRS and CDR2 YFSETQ. CDR3 sequence (DNA): TGCGCCAGCAGCTTCGGGACAGGGGGCATGCATGGCTACACCTTC. Translating gives CASSFGTGGMHGYTF.

In its sample, this clone was seen once. CDR3 DNA sequence: TGTGCCAGCAACCCTCGGGGGATCGGGGAGCTGTTTTTT. It specifies CASNPRGIGELFF. V and J are TRBV27 and TRBJ2-2, with a weak D call TRBD2 (6 bases). The CDR3 length is 13 residues. The germline gives CDR1 MNHEY, CDR2 SMNVEV (reference sequence). Trimming took 7 bases from V and 7 from J, leaving 13 bases between them.

The J gene is TRBJ1-2, the V gene TRBV6-5; TRBD1 might be the D (5 bases). Trimming stripped 6 bases from V and 8 bases from J, with 22 bases between. Germline CDR1 and CDR2: MNHEY and SVGAGI. The CDR3 loop spans 15 amino acids. The CDR3 DNA follows: TGTGCCAGCAGCCGTCATATATCTGGAGGGGCCGGCTACACCTTC. Encoded protein: CASSRHISGGAGYTF.

This chain uses TRBV5-4 with TRBJ1-2, with a possible D match to TRBD1 (5 bases). This CDR3 region has 16 residues. V lost 3 bases to trimming and J lost 6 bases, with 21 bases between them. Germline CDR1 and CDR2: SGHNT and YYREEE (reference sequence). CDR3 protein: CASSSFPQGAVHGYTF. The CDR3 DNA sequence: TGTGCCAGCAGCTCGTTCCCCCAGGGCGCAGTCCATGGCTACACCTTC.

The V gene is TRBV29-1, the J gene TRBJ1-3; a weak D match, TRBD1 (5 bases). The germline V and J ends were trimmed by 5 bases and 2 bases, with 13 bases remaining between them. The CDR3 extends over 14 amino acids. Germline V gene data show CDR1 as SQVTM and CDR2 as ANQGSEA. This chain's CDR3 is CSVRQGTTGNTIYF. The CDR3 nucleotides read TGCAGCGTTCGTCAGGGCACGACTGGAAACACCATATATTTT.

V and J are TRBV7-9 and TRBJ1-2; D is perhaps TRBD1 (6 bases). Germline lookup yields CDR1 SEHNR and CDR2 FQNEAQ (reference sequence). V was pared by 5 bases and J by 0 bases, with 16 bases between. This CDR3 region has 16 residues. Here the CDR3 DNA reads TGTGCCAGCAGCCCAGGGGCGCTCTATGCTAACTATGGCTACACCTTC. Its translation: CASSPGALYANYGYTF.

This rearrangement joins TRBV6-1 to TRBJ1-5; 7 bases match TRBD1. CDR1 and CDR2 from the germline V gene are MNHNS and SASEGT. This CDR3 contains 17 residues. The V gene end was trimmed by 2 bases and the J gene end by 1 base; junction bases not matched to a gene: 8. The CDR3 nucleotides are TGTGCCAGCAGTGAAAAAAAGACAGGGCCAAGCAATCAGCCCCAGCATTTT. Its translation: CASSEKKTGPSNQPQHF.

V gene TRBV19 combines with J gene TRBJ1-1; D unclear. The CDR3 loop spans 15 amino acids. Germline lookup yields CDR1 LNHDA and CDR2 SQIVND (reference sequence). The V end was cut by 0 bases, the J end by 1 base, with 9 bases between. CDR3 sequence reads: CASSIDFRGNTEAFF. DNA for the CDR3: TGTGCCAGTAGTATAGATTTCCGGGGGAACACTGAAGCTTTCTTT.

This chain joins TRBV5-6 and TRBJ2-7; D remains unclear. In germline, CDR1 is SGHDT, CDR2 YYEEEE. Trimming shortened V by 2 bases and J by 2 bases, and 11 bases separated the two germline ends. This CDR3 has 14 residues. The chain's CDR3 is CASSFGPSPYEQYF. CDR3 DNA: TGTGCCAGCAGCTTTGGGCCTTCACCCTACGAGCAGTACTTC.

This chain joins TRBV11-2 and TRBJ2-1, with 7 bases matching TRBD1. Germline-derived CDR1 and CDR2 are SGHAT and FQNNGV. This CDR3 has 15 residues. The V gene end was trimmed by 4 bases and the J gene end by 5 bases; junction bases not matched to a gene: 8. The CDR3 spells CASSWTGYLHNEQFF. In DNA form, the CDR3 reads TGTGCCAGCAGCTGGACAGGCTATCTACACAATGAGCAGTTCTTC. The full variable domain, its missing parts supplied by reference TRBV11-2 and TRBJ2-1, is EAGVAQSPRYKIIEKRQSVAFWCNPISGHATLYWYQQILGQGPKLLIQFQNNGVVDDSQLPKDRFSAERLKGVDSTLKIQPAKLEDSAVYLCASSWTGYLHNEQFFGPGTRLTVL.

This clone was counted only a few times. The V and J genes are TRBV7-3 and TRBJ1-2, with 9 bases that match TRBD1. The CDR3 runs 16 residues. V gave up 9 bases and J gave up 4 bases; unmatched junction bases: 15. Germline lookup yields CDR1 SGHTA and CDR2 FQGTGA. Here the CDR3 DNA reads TGTGCCAGTCTAGCAAATGGGACAGGGCCTTGCTATGGCTACACCTTC. Its translation: CASLANGTGPCYGYTF.

This sequence joins TRBV4-1 and TRBJ1-1; no clear D. Trimming removed 3 bases at V and 1 base at J, with 9 bases between. CDR1 and CDR2 from the germline V gene are MGHRA and YSYEKL. There are 14 residues in the CDR3. The CDR3 reads CASSHPPKNTEAFF. CDR3 in DNA: TGCGCCAGCAGCCACCCCCCCAAGAACACTGAAGCTTTCTTT.